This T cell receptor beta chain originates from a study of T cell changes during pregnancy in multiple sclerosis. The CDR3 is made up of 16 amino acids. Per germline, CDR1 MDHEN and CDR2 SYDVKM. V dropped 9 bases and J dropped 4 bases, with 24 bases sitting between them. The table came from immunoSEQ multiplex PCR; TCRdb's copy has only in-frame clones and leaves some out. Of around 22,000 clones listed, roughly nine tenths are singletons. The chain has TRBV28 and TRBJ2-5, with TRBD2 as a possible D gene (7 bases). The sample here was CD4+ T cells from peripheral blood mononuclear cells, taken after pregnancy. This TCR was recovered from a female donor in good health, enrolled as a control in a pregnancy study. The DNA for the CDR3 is TGTGCCAGTTCGGGTGGGGGGGCCGTTAGCCGAGAGACCCAGTACTTC. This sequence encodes CASSGGGAVSRETQYF.